The clone carrying this T cell receptor beta chain was picked up a small number of times. CDR1 and CDR2 from the germline V gene are SGHTS and YDEGEE. The CDR3 extends over 14 amino acids. Between the trimmed V and J ends, which lost 1 base and 2 bases, there was a span of 7 bases. Regions amplified from RNA transcripts were the TCR beta CDR3 regions. The HTBI primer set served for first-round RT-PCR of the TCR CDR3. Via MiXCR, TCRdb re-called the multiplex PCR reads, giving one row per CDR3 protein. Of about 700,000 distinct CDR3 sequences in the sample, about 45% were seen once. The sample originates from a study of T cells in Graves' hyperthyroidism and ophthalmopathy. On the basis of clinical symptoms, serum thyroxine and TRAb, thyroid ultrasound and orbital computed tomography, diagnoses were made.

The chain carries TRBV5-8 and TRBJ1-3; D remains unclear. The TCR comes from an adult man with Graves' disease, either hyperthyroidism or ophthalmopathy (not recorded which). Sequencing was done on a sample of peripheral blood or thyroid tissue (not recorded which). CDR3 nucleotide sequence: TGTGCCAGCAGCTTGTACCTCCCTGGAAACACCATATATTTT. The encoded protein is CASSLYLPGNTIYF.